The 24 T cell receptor beta chains presented below share a single source sample, sequenced in a study of technical replicates of blood from four donors. Sequencing was performed with immunoSEQ multiplex PCR; in TCRdb, only in-frame clones are kept and a portion is missing. The repertoire holds around 75,000 clones, with around nine tenths as singletons. The sample consisted of T cells isolated from PBMCs. The receptors shown here come from a human donor in good health.

The chain links TRBV2 to TRBJ2-2; 13 nucleotides agree with TRBD2. Germline assignment: CDR1 SNHLY and CDR2 FYNNEI. The V and J ends lost 8 bases and 5 bases, in that order; junction bases with no gene match: 5. The CDR3 totals 15 residues. This CDR3 is CASGGLAGATGELFF. Here the CDR3 DNA reads TGTGCCAGCGGAGGACTAGCGGGAGCTACCGGGGAGCTGTTTTTT.

This chain joins TRBV15 and TRBJ2-3, with TRBD2 matching over 7 bases. The CDR3 spans 14 residues. With 6 bases clipped from V and 0 bases from J, the junction kept 3 bases outside the gene matches. CDR1 and CDR2 (germline): LNHNV, YYDKDF (reference sequence). This chain's CDR3 is CATRLSGSTDTQYF. The CDR3 bases are TGTGCCACCAGACTTAGCGGGAGCACAGATACGCAGTATTTT.

The gene calls are TRBV4-1 and TRBJ2-7, with TRBD2 as a possible D gene (5 bases). Trimming took off 4 bases at V and 1 base at J, with 11 bases between the two ends. Germline assignment: CDR1 MGHRA and CDR2 YSYEKL. This CDR3 has 14 residues. CDR3 region: CASSLYRESYEQYF. For the CDR3, the DNA is TGCGCCAGCAGCCTTTACCGGGAATCCTACGAGCAGTACTTC.

J is TRBJ1-4 and V is TRBV5-1; 11 positions agree with TRBD1. V was clipped by 7 bases and J by 4 bases; unmatched bases: 0. Germline V gene lookup returns CDR1 SGHRS and CDR2 YFSETQ. CDR3 size: 13 residues. This chain's CDR3 is CASGTGGNEKLFF. The CDR3 nucleotides read TGCGCCAGCGGGACAGGGGGTAATGAAAAACTGTTTTTT.

The chain combines TRBV28 with TRBJ1-4, with TRBD1 identical over 8 bases. CDR1 is MDHEN, CDR2 SYDVKM, per germline. The CDR3 consists of 17 residues. The V and J ends lost 5 bases and 0 bases, in that order; junction bases with no gene match: 8. The CDR3: CASSPRQGSATNEKLFF. Here the CDR3 DNA reads TGTGCCAGCAGTCCTCGACAGGGGTCCGCAACTAATGAAAAACTGTTTTTT.

This clone came up once. The chain has TRBV5-1 and TRBJ2-5; 7 nucleotides agree with TRBD2. The length of the CDR3 is 14 residues. Germline lookup yields CDR1 SGHRS and CDR2 YFSETQ. V lost 3 bases to trimming and J lost 3 bases; unmatched junction nucleotides: 5. CDR3: CASSSPRGEETQYF. In nucleotides, the CDR3 is TGCGCCAGCAGCTCCCCCCGGGGGGAAGAGACCCAGTACTTC.

This chain links TRBV7-9 with TRBJ1-5; weak D call: TRBD1 (5 bases). V lost 5 bases and J lost 11, with 10 bases in between. CDR1 and CDR2 from the germline V gene are SEHNR and FQNEAQ (reference sequence). The CDR3 has 11 amino acids. This chain's CDR3 is CASSPGGAQHF. As DNA, the CDR3 is TGTGCCAGCAGCCCGGGGGGGGCCCAGCATTTT. Looking up the rest from reference TRBV7-9 and TRBJ1-5 gives the full variable domain: DTGVSQNPRHKITKRGQNVTFRCDPISEHNRLYWYRQTLGQGPEFLTYFQNEAQLEKSRLLSDRFSAERPKGSFSTLEIQRTEQGDSAMYLCASSPGGAQHFGDGTRLSIL.

This clone was counted only a few times. The V call is TRBV19, the J call TRBJ2-7; the match to TRBD1 covers 10 bases. The CDR3 is 13 residues long. Per the germline V gene, CDR1 is LNHDA and CDR2 is SQIVND (reference sequence). With 8 bases clipped from V and 6 bases from J, the junction kept 7 bases outside the gene matches. The CDR3 loop reads CASRRTGGTEQYF. CDR3 in DNA: TGTGCCAGTCGACGGACAGGGGGGACCGAGCAGTACTTC.

The chain has TRBV6-1 and TRBJ2-2; D is undetermined. Between the trimmed V and J ends, which lost 5 bases and 5 bases, there was a span of 12 bases. The CDR3 covers 14 residues. In germline, CDR1 is MNHNS, CDR2 SASEGT. Here the CDR3 reads CASSQNIGTGELFF. The CDR3 region has the DNA TGTGCCAGCAGTCAAAATATCGGGACCGGGGAGCTGTTTTTT.

The chain uses TRBV5-4 and TRBJ1-2, with D possibly being TRBD1 (5 bases). The CDR3 spans 13 residues. In germline, CDR1 is SGHNT, CDR2 YYREEE (reference sequence). V gave up 4 bases and J gave up 6 bases, with 13 bases separating them. The CDR3 nucleotides read TGTGCCAGCAGCGCCGGACAAGATGATGGCTACACCTTC. Encoded protein: CASSAGQDDGYTF.

The J gene is TRBJ2-5, the V gene TRBV5-4; 10 nucleotides line up with TRBD2. The CDR3 extends over 16 amino acids. Germline V lookup: CDR1 SGHNT, CDR2 YYREEE (reference sequence). Germline trimming cut 4 bases from V and 0 bases from J; bases unmatched to any gene: 6. This CDR3 is CASSLLAGLNQETQYF. The CDR3 DNA follows: TGTGCCAGCAGCCTACTAGCGGGATTGAACCAAGAGACCCAGTACTTC.

CDR3 in amino acids: CASTLSYEQYF. The CDR3 DNA follows: TGTGCCAGCACTTTGTCCTACGAGCAGTACTTC. The chain couples TRBV2 to TRBJ2-7; D is undetermined. Germline CDR1 SNHLY, CDR2 FYNNEI. V was clipped by 7 bases and J by 1 base, with 5 bases between them. The CDR3 length is 11 residues.

This sequence joins TRBV2 and TRBJ2-7; D unclear. CDR1 is SNHLY and CDR2 is FYNNEI in the germline V gene. V lost 6 bases, J lost 3 bases, and 6 bases lay in between. This CDR3 is 11 amino acids long. This CDR3 reads CASSNVYEQYF. For the CDR3, the DNA is TGTGCCAGCAGCAATGTCTACGAGCAGTACTTC.

The chain links TRBV2 to TRBJ2-3; D not resolved. There are 11 residues in the CDR3. The V end was cut by 3 bases, the J end by 7 bases, with 5 bases between. The germline gives CDR1 SNHLY, CDR2 FYNNEI. The CDR3 region is CASSDQNTQYF. The DNA of the CDR3 is TGTGCCAGCAGTGATCAGAATACGCAGTATTTT.

The J gene is TRBJ2-7, the V gene TRBV19; 8 bases are shared with TRBD2. The CDR3 loop spans 15 amino acids. Germline V gene lookup returns CDR1 LNHDA and CDR2 SQIVND (reference sequence). Trimming removed 3 bases from V and 6 bases from J; junction bases left unmatched: 10. The CDR3 DNA follows: TGTGCCAGTAGTATGGCCAGCGGGAGTATCTCCGAGCAGTACTTC. Amino acids: CASSMASGSISEQYF.

The chain links TRBV5-4 to TRBJ2-5; the D gene is possibly TRBD2 (5 bases). Germline V lookup: CDR1 SGHNT, CDR2 YYREEE (reference sequence). The V end was cut by 0 bases, the J end by 2 bases, with 14 bases between. CDR3 size: 16 residues. The CDR3 loop is CASSLGGYSAQETQYF. CDR3 bases: TGTGCCAGCAGCTTGGGAGGGTACTCCGCTCAAGAGACCCAGTACTTC. The full variable domain, with the rest looked up from reference TRBV5-4 and TRBJ2-5, is ETGVTQSPTHLIKTRGQQVTLRCSSQSGHNTVSWYQQALGQGPQFIFQYYREEENGRGNFPPRFSGLQFPNYSSELNVNALELDDSALYLCASSLGGYSAQETQYFGPGTRLLVL.

This rearrangement joins TRBV29-1 to TRBJ1-3, with D uncertain. The CDR3 extends over 16 amino acids. Germline loops: CDR1 SQVTM, CDR2 ANQGSEA. V lost 4 bases and J lost 6, with 22 bases in between. The CDR3 DNA sequence: TGCAGCGTTGTTAGGTACAGCTCTCCCCTTAAAAACACCATATATTTT. Amino acid sequence: CSVVRYSSPLKNTIYF.

This chain links TRBV9 with TRBJ1-1, with a tentative D call TRBD1 (5 bases). Germline lookup yields CDR1 SGDLS and CDR2 YYNGEE. V was cut by 0 bases and J by 5 bases, with 17 bases left in between. This CDR3 spans 16 amino acids. The CDR3 sequence: CASSVEGHVGGTEAFF. Here the CDR3 DNA reads TGTGCCAGCAGCGTAGAGGGCCACGTGGGGGGGACTGAAGCTTTCTTT.

The rearrangement uses TRBV5-1 and TRBJ1-1, with D unresolved. The CDR3 sequence is 16 residues long. The germline V and J ends were trimmed by 3 bases and 1 base, with 16 bases remaining between them. Per germline, CDR1 SGHRS and CDR2 YFSETQ. CDR3 in DNA: TGCGCCAGCAGCTCAGGCGGGGTATTGGGGAACACTGAAGCTTTCTTT. Translated, it gives CASSSGGVLGNTEAFF.

This clone came up a few times. This chain connects TRBV29-1 to TRBJ1-1; the D is unclear. The CDR3 extends over 14 amino acids. In germline, CDR1 is SQVTM, CDR2 ANQGSEA. Trimming left V 0 bases short and J 1 base short, with 9 bases between. DNA of the CDR3: TGCAGCGTTGAAGATCCCCGGGAGAACACTGAAGCTTTCTTT. Protein product: CSVEDPRENTEAFF.

This sequence joins TRBV5-6 and TRBJ1-2; 8 nucleotides align to TRBD1. CDR1 is SGHDT, CDR2 YYEEEE, per germline. V shed 2 bases, J shed 3 bases, and the junction held 3 bases outside the gene matches. The CDR3 extends over 14 amino acids. CDR3 in DNA: TGTGCCAGCAGCTTAGGGACAGGACACTATGGCTACACCTTC. It is translated as CASSLGTGHYGYTF.

V gene TRBV6-5 combines with J gene TRBJ1-1; 8 bases agree with TRBD1. This CDR3 has 15 residues. Germline V gives CDR1 MNHEY, CDR2 SVGAGI. Losses at the gene ends were 2 bases for V and 7 bases for J; bases not matched to a gene: 9. This CDR3 is CASSYDLTGGSEAFF. DNA for the CDR3: TGTGCCAGCAGTTACGACCTTACAGGGGGGAGTGAAGCTTTCTTT.

The chain couples TRBV19 to TRBJ1-4; TRBD1 is a possible D gene (5 bases). The germline V gene encodes CDR1 LNHDA and CDR2 SQIVND (reference sequence). CDR3 length equals 13 residues. V gave up 4 bases and J gave up 12 bases, with 15 bases separating them. In DNA form, the CDR3 reads TGTGCCAGTAGTAGTGGGGCGGGGCAGCAACTGTTTTTT. This encodes CASSSGAGQQLFF.

The chain couples TRBV5-6 to TRBJ2-7; D may be TRBD1 (6 bases). V was shortened by 3 bases and J by 9 bases, with 10 bases between the two germline ends. CDR1 and CDR2 (germline): SGHDT, YYEEEE. CDR3 length: 11 amino acids. DNA for the CDR3: TGTGCCAGCAGCTGGCAGGGGCGGCAGTACTTC. This translates into CASSWQGRQYF.